This is a list of T cell receptor beta chains from one sample in a study of response to subunit inactivated influenza vaccine. MiXCR, run by TCRdb on the RT-PCR reads, gives a single entry per CDR3 protein. The repertoire holds about 540,000 distinct CDR3 sequences, with under 30% as singletons. The data were also submitted as part of a second study, on T cells expressing NK-cell markers.

The specimen comprised CD4+ T cells sorted from PBMCs, sampled 12 days after vaccination. All receptors derive from a man in his fifties or sixties who received an inactivated influenza vaccine. The CDR3 runs from the conserved cysteine through the conserved F or W. A D gene is named only where the DNA matches it firmly. Not every row has a clone size; where given, it reads once, few, many or a size class.

D gene	V gene	clone size	J gene	CDR3 protein	CDR3 DNA
TRBD2	TRBV6-2/TRBV6-3	few	TRBJ2-1	CASSWTSGNNNEQFF	TGTGCCAGCAGCTGGACTAGCGGGAACAACAATGAGCAGTTCTTC
-	TRBV5-1	few	TRBJ2-5	CASSLGFERVRETQYF	TGCGCCAGCAGCTTGGGATTTGAGAGAGTAAGAGAGACCCAGTACTTC
-	TRBV6-5	-	TRBJ1-2	CASSYLQGGRGGYTF	TGTGCCAGCAGTTACCTACAGGGAGGAAGAGGTGGCTACACCTTC
TRBD2	TRBV14	-	TRBJ2-1	CASSDTGWALAGAWEQFF	TGTGCCAGCAGCGATACTGGGTGGGCTCTAGCGGGAGCTTGGGAGCAGTTCTTC
-	TRBV20-1	-	TRBJ2-5	CSARDPRGRGETQYF	TGCAGTGCTAGAGATCCCCGGGGGCGCGGGGAGACCCAGTACTTC
-	TRBV5-5	few	TRBJ1-1	CASSPTLVQGTTEAFF	TGTGCCAGCAGCCCTACCCTGGTGCAGGGGACCACTGAAGCTTTCTTT
-	TRBV7-2	few	TRBJ1-3	CASSLQLSGNTIYF	TGTGCCAGCAGCTTACAGCTCTCTGGAAACACCATATATTTT
-	TRBV7-6	-	TRBJ2-5	CASSLAAAGAETQYF	TGTGCCAGCAGCTTAGCAGCGGCAGGGGCCGAGACCCAGTACTTC
-	TRBV28	-	TRBJ2-3	CASSSSGTFLGTRSIATDTQYF	TGTGCCAGCAGTTCCTCCGGGACTTTCCTTGGGACCCGATCCATAGCCACAGATACGCAGTATTTT
TRBD1	TRBV29-1	few	TRBJ1-2	CSFRIEGAKGYTF	TGCAGCTTTAGAATTGAGGGGGCGAAAGGCTACACCTTC
-	TRBV20-1	-	TRBJ2-1	CSADGRDKAYNEQFF	TGCAGTGCTGACGGCCGGGACAAAGCCTACAATGAGCAGTTCTTC
TRBD1	TRBV6-5	-	TRBJ1-2	CASSSGTGHSGYGYTF	TGTGCCAGCAGTTCCGGGACAGGGCATTCGGGCTATGGCTACACCTTC
-	TRBV18	few	TRBJ1-2	CASSPPGPYNYGYTF	TGTGCCAGCTCACCACCAGGGCCTTACAACTATGGCTACACCTTC
TRBD2	TRBV7-6	-	TRBJ2-3	CASSLSGGVTDTQYF	TGTGCCAGCAGCTTATCTGGGGGGGTCACAGATACGCAGTATTTT
TRBD2	TRBV7-2	-	TRBJ2-1	CASSGIGGAGGYNEQFF	TGTGCCAGCAGCGGGATTGGGGGAGCGGGGGGGTACAATGAGCAGTTCTTC
TRBD2	TRBV10-2	few	TRBJ2-3	CASSESGGGTDTQYF	TGCGCCAGCAGTGAGAGCGGGGGAGGCACAGATACGCAGTATTTT
-	TRBV5-1	-	TRBJ1-4	CASSLGGTSATNEKLFF	TGCGCCAGCAGCTTGGGCGGGACGTCCGCAACTAATGAAAAACTGTTTTTT
-	TRBV6-2/TRBV6-3	-	TRBJ2-6	CASNLQGSGANVLTF	TGTGCCAGCAATCTACAGGGCTCCGGGGCCAACGTCCTGACTTTC
-	TRBV7-7	-	TRBJ1-1	CASSFLFRNTEAFF	TGTGCTAGCAGCTTCCTATTCAGGAACACTGAAGCTTTCTTT
TRBD2	TRBV7-6	-	TRBJ2-3	CASSFKGPLAGGTDTQYF	TGTGCCAGCAGCTTCAAAGGGCCCCTAGCGGGGGGCACAGATACGCAGTATTTT
-	TRBV6-2/TRBV6-3	few	TRBJ1-5	CASTLVRNQPQHF	TGTGCCAGCACTTTGGTGCGCAATCAGCCCCAGCATTTT
-	TRBV25-1	many	TRBJ2-2	CASKTDRSTGELFF	TGTGCCAGCAAAACAGATCGGAGCACCGGGGAGCTGTTTTTT
-	TRBV11-2	-	TRBJ1-6	CASSFRTGEMSSYNSPLHF	TGTGCCAGCAGCTTCCGGACCGGGGAAATGAGCTCCTATAATTCACCCCTCCACTTT
TRBD1	TRBV5-1	-	TRBJ2-5	CASSHSPGQQETQYF	TGCGCCAGCAGCCACAGCCCGGGACAGCAAGAGACCCAGTACTTC
-	TRBV11-2	few	TRBJ2-7	CASSPDPKGPQFSYEQYF	TGTGCCAGCAGCCCAGACCCAAAGGGCCCCCAATTCTCCTACGAGCAGTACTTC
-	TRBV24-1	-	TRBJ2-5	CATSDWGGLETQYF	TGTGCCACCAGTGATTGGGGGGGCTTAGAGACCCAGTACTTC
-	TRBV14	-	TRBJ2-5	CASSQLGQQETQYF	TGTGCCAGCAGCCAACTGGGGCAGCAAGAGACCCAGTACTTC
TRBD2	TRBV20-1	-	TRBJ2-1	CSATSGIGNNEQFF	TGCAGTGCTACTAGCGGGATTGGAAACAATGAGCAGTTCTTC
TRBD2	TRBV5-1	-	TRBJ2-2	CASSFRTSGGPLTNAGELFF	TGCGCCAGCAGCTTCCGGACTAGCGGGGGCCCACTTACGAACGCCGGGGAGCTGTTTTTT
-	TRBV7-3	many	TRBJ2-7	CANPPRTDSTYEQYF	TGTGCCAACCCACCAAGGACAGACTCTACCTACGAGCAGTACTTC
-	TRBV5-1	-	TRBJ2-1	CASSLGTGGNEQFF	TGCGCCAGCAGCTTGGGGACTGGAGGAAATGAGCAGTTCTTC
TRBD2	TRBV11-2	few	TRBJ2-7	CASSSSQLAGVKEQYF	TGTGCCAGCAGCTCCTCCCAACTAGCGGGAGTAAAGGAGCAGTACTTC